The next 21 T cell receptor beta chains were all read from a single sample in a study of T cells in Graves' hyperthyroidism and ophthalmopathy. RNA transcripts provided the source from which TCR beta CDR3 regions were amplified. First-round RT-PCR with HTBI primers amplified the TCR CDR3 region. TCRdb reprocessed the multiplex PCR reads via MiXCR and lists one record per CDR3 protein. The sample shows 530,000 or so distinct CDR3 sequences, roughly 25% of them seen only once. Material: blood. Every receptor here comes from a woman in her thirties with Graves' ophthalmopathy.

The CDR3 DNA reads TGCGCCAGCAGCATAACGGGGGACAGCTCCTACGAGCAGTACTTC. Translation gives CASSITGDSSYEQYF. The V call is TRBV10-1, the J call TRBJ2-7, with D possibly being TRBD1 (7 bases). Looked up from germline, CDR1 is WNHNN and CDR2 is SYGVQD (reference sequence). With 6 bases removed from V and 0 bases from J, the gap between germline ends came to 15 bases. The CDR3 has 15 amino acids.

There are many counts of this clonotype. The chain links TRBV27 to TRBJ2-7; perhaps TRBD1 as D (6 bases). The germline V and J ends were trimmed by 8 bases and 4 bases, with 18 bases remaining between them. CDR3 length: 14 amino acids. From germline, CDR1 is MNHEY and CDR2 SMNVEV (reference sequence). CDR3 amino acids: CASADRDMAYEQYF. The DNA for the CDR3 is TGTGCCAGCGCCGACCGGGACATGGCGTACGAGCAGTACTTC.

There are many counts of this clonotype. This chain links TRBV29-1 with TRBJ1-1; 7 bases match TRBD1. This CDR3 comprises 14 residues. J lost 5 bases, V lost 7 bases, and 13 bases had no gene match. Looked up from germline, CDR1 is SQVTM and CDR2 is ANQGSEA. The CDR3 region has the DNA TGCAGCGCCGGAGGAACGGACAGGAGGACTGAAGCTTTCTTT. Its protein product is CSAGGTDRRTEAFF.

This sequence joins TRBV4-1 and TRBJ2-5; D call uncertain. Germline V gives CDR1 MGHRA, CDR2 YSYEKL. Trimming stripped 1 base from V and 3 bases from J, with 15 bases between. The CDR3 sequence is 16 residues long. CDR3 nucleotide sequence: TGCGCCAGCAGCCAAGTTGGGCCTCGGGCAAAAGAGACCCAGTACTTC. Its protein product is CASSQVGPRAKETQYF.

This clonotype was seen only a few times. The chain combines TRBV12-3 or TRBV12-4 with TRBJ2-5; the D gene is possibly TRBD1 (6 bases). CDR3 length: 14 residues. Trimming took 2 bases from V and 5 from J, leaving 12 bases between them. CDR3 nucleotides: TGTGCCAGCAGTTTACATCAGGGGAGTGAGACCCAGTACTTC. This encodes CASSLHQGSETQYF.

The CDR3 here is CASSEWGRNQPQHF. The DNA for the CDR3 is TGTGCCAGCAGTGAATGGGGTAGAAATCAGCCCCAGCATTTT. The chain has TRBV6-1 and TRBJ1-5; no firm D call. Germline CDR1 MNHNS, CDR2 SASEGT. The V and J ends lost 2 bases and 4 bases respectively, with 9 bases between them. The CDR3 length is 14 residues.

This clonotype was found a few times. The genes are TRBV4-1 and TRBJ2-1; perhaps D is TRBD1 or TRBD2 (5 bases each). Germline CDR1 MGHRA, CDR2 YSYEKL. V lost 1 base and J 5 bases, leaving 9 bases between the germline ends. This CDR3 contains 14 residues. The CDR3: CASSQGGRDNEQFF. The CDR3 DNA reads TGCGCCAGCAGCCAAGGGGGACGGGACAATGAGCAGTTCTTC.

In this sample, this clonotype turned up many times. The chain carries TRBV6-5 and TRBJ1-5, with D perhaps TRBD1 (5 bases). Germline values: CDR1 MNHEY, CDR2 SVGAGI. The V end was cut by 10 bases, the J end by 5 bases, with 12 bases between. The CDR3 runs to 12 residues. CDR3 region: CATEEGYQPQHF. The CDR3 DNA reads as TGTGCCACCGAGGAGGGGTATCAGCCCCAGCATTTT.

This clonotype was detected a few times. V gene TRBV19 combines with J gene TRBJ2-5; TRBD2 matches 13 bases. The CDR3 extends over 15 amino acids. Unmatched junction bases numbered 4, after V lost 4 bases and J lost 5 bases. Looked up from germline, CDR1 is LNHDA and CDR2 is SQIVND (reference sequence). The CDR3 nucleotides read TGTGCCAGTAGTACAAGGACTAGCGGGAGTGAGACCCAGTACTTC. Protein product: CASSTRTSGSETQYF.

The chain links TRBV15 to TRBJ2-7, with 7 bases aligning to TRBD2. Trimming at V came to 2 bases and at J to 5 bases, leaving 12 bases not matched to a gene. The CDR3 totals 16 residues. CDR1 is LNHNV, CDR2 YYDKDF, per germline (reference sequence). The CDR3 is CATSRSRGVTSHEQYF. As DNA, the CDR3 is TGTGCCACCAGCAGATCCCGGGGGGTGACGAGTCACGAGCAGTACTTC.

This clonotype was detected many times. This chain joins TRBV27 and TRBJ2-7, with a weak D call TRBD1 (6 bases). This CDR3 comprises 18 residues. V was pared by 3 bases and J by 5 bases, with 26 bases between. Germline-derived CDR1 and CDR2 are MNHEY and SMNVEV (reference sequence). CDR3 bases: TGTGCCAGCAGTTTTCAACCCTTCGGACAGAGGGCGTTCGACGAGCAGTACTTC. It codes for CASSFQPFGQRAFDEQYF.

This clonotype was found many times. CDR3 in amino acids: CASSPPRVVAGNTIYF. CDR3 sequence (DNA): TGTGCCAGCAGCCCCCCGAGGGTCGTAGCTGGAAACACCATATATTTT. The chain links TRBV11-2 to TRBJ1-3, with unresolved D. V was clipped by 5 bases and J by 2 bases, with 16 bases between them. CDR1 is SGHAT and CDR2 is FQNNGV in the germline V gene. The length of the CDR3 is 16 residues. The whole variable domain, remainder taken from reference TRBV11-2 and TRBJ1-3, is EAGVAQSPRYKIIEKRQSVAFWCNPISGHATLYWYQQILGQGPKLLIQFQNNGVVDDSQLPKDRFSAERLKGVDSTLKIQPAKLEDSAVYLCASSPPRVVAGNTIYFGEGSWLTVV.

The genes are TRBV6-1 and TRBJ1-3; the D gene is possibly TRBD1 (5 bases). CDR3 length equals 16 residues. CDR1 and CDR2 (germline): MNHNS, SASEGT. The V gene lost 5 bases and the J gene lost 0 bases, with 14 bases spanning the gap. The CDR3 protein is CASSLYQGPSGNTIYF. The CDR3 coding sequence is TGTGCCAGCAGTCTATACCAGGGTCCCTCTGGAAACACCATATATTTT.

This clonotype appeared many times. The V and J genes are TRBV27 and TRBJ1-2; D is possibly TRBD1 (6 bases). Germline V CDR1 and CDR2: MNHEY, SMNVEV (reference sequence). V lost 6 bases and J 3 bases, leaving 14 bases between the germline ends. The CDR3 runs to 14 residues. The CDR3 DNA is TGTGCCAGCAGAGCGGGGGGGCAGGACTATGGCTACACCTTC. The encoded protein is CASRAGGQDYGYTF.

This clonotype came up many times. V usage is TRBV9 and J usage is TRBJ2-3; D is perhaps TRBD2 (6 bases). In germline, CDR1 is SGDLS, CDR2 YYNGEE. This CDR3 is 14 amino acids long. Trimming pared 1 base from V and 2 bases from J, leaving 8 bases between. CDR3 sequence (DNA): TGTGCCAGCAGCGTAACGGGGGACACAGATACGCAGTATTTT. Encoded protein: CASSVTGDTDTQYF.

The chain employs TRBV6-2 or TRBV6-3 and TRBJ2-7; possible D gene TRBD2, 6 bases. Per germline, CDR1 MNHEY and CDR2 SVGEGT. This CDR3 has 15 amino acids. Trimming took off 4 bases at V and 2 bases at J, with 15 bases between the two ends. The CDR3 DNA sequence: TGTGCCAGCAGTTCCCCTTCCCGGGAGCCCTACGAGCAGTACTTC. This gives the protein CASSSPSREPYEQYF.

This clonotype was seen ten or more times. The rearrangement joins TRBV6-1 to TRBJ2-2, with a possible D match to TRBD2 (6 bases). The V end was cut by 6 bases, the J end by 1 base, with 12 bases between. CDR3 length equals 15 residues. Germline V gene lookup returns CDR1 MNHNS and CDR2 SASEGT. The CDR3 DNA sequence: TGTGCCAGCAGAACTAGCCCTAAGAACACCGGGGAGCTGTTTTTT. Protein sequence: CASRTSPKNTGELFF.

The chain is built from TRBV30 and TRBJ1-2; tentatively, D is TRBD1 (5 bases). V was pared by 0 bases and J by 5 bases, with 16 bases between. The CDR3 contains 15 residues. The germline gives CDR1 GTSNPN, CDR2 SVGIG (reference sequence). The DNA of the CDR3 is TGTGCCTGGAGTGTACTAGGACAACGAACTTATGGCTACACCTTC. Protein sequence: CAWSVLGQRTYGYTF. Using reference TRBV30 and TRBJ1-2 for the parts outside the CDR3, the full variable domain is SQTIHQWPATLVQPVGSPLSLECTVEGTSNPNLYWYRQAAGRGLQLLFYSVGIGQISSEVPQNLSASRPQDRQFILSSKKLLLSDSGFYLCAWSVLGQRTYGYTFGSGTRLTVV.

CDR3 protein: CASSLWNLHGYTF. The CDR3 nucleotides are TGTGCCAGCAGTTTATGGAACCTTCATGGCTACACCTTC. V gene TRBV28 combines with J gene TRBJ1-2; D gene ambiguous. The CDR3 is 13 residues long. In germline, CDR1 is MDHEN, CDR2 SYDVKM. V lost 0 bases and J lost 6, with 8 bases in between.

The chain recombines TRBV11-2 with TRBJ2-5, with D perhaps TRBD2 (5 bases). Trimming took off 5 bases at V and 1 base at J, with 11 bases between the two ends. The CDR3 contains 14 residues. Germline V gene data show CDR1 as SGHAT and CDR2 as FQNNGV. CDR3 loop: CASSPVRVQETQYF. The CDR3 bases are TGTGCCAGCAGCCCGGTGAGGGTCCAAGAGACCCAGTACTTC.

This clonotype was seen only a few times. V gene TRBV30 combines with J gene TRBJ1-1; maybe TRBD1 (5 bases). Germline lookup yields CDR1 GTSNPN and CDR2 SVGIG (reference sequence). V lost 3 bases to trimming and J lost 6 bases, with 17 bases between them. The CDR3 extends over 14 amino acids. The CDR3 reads CAWSTGVGKAEAFF. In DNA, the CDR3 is TGTGCCTGGAGCACGGGGGTGGGTAAGGCTGAAGCTTTCTTT. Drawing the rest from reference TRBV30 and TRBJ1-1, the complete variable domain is SQTIHQWPATLVQPVGSPLSLECTVEGTSNPNLYWYRQAAGRGLQLLFYSVGIGQISSEVPQNLSASRPQDRQFILSSKKLLLSDSGFYLCAWSTGVGKAEAFFGQGTRLTVV.